Each of the 21 T cell receptor beta chains below was sequenced from the same sample in a study of shared clonotypes between healthy human individuals. Measured with immunoSEQ multiplex PCR; TCRdb has only the in-frame clones, and not every one. The sample carries over a million clones, roughly 70% recorded once. Sequenced sample: memory CD4+ T cells sorted from blood. Subset indicated: CD45RA-negative fraction. The receptors were gathered from a man aged 18 to 30 in good health.

This clone has a count of ten or more. One junction end disagrees with the germline gene, perhaps due to a read error. Other DNA sequences of this sample code for an identical CDR3. The rearrangement links TRBV6-5 to TRBJ2-7, with 10 nucleotides matching TRBD1. Per germline, CDR1 MNHEY and CDR2 SVGAGI. This CDR3 is 12 amino acids long. The CDR3 loop is CASRSPGQGISF. CDR3 nucleotides: TGTGCCAGCAGGTCTCCGGGACAGGGGATAAGCTTC.

The V call is TRBV28, the J call TRBJ1-4; no firm D call. The CDR3 consists of 11 residues. V gave up 10 bases and J gave up 8 bases, with 11 bases separating them. CDR1 is MDHEN, CDR2 SYDVKM, per germline. As DNA, the CDR3 is TGTGCCACCCAGTTTAGGGAAAAACTGTTTTTT. Translated: CATQFREKLFF.

The chain combines TRBV18 with TRBJ2-7; 13 bases match TRBD2. Germline V gives CDR1 KGHSH, CDR2 LQKENI. After removal of 4 bases from V and 2 bases from J, the junction contained 14 bases not matched to a gene. This CDR3 contains 19 residues. The CDR3 coding sequence is TGTGCCAGCTCACTCACGAGGACTAGCGGGGGTTCGCCCCCCTACGAGCAGTACTTC. This gives the protein CASSLTRTSGGSPPYEQYF.

The chain employs TRBV5-6 and TRBJ2-7, with D tentatively TRBD1 or TRBD2 (6 bases each). Germline values: CDR1 SGHDT, CDR2 YYEEEE. The CDR3 has 14 amino acids. V lost 2 bases and J lost 2, with 11 bases in between. The DNA of the CDR3 is TGTGCCAGCAGCTTAAAGGGGGGAACCTACGAGCAGTACTTC. Amino acid sequence: CASSLKGGTYEQYF.

V is TRBV18 and J is TRBJ2-3; the D is unclear. The V end was cut by 3 bases, the J end by 4 bases, with 11 bases between. Germline CDR1 reads KGHSH; CDR2 reads LQKENI. The CDR3 length is 14 residues. CDR3 sequence reads: CASSPPWNADTQYF. CDR3 nucleotides: TGTGCCAGCTCACCCCCTTGGAATGCAGATACGCAGTATTTT.

The chain couples TRBV2 to TRBJ2-3; D may be TRBD2 (7 bases). The CDR3 runs 15 residues. Trimming left V 6 bases short and J 0 bases short, with 13 bases between. From germline, CDR1 is SNHLY and CDR2 FYNNEI. CDR3 coding DNA: TGTGCCAGCAGGAGGGAGGGGGATAGCACAGATACGCAGTATTTT. Amino acids: CASRREGDSTDTQYF.

The chain employs TRBV30 and TRBJ2-3; 10 bases line up with TRBD1. This CDR3 is 17 amino acids long. Trimming at V came to 0 bases and at J to 4 bases, leaving 10 bases not matched to a gene. Germline CDR1 GTSNPN, CDR2 SVGIG (reference sequence). In DNA form, the CDR3 reads TGTGCCTGGAGTGTGGGGGGAGGGACAGGGGTCCCAGATACGCAGTATTTT. Translated: CAWSVGGGTGVPDTQYF.

This clone was seen repeatedly, ten times or more. The CDR3 coding sequence is TGTGCCAGCAGCTTAGGGGGGGCGGAAGCCTATGGCTACACCTTC. It codes for CASSLGGAEAYGYTF. The chain uses TRBV7-2 and TRBJ1-2; tentatively, D is TRBD1 (6 bases). Per germline, CDR1 SGHTA and CDR2 FQGNSA. V dropped 1 base and J dropped 4 bases, with 13 bases sitting between them. The CDR3 spans 15 residues.

This clone was seen only a few times. The chain recombines TRBV5-1 with TRBJ2-6, with D possibly matching TRBD2 (5 bases). Per germline, CDR1 SGHRS and CDR2 YFSETQ. The CDR3 consists of 17 residues. V dropped 3 bases and J dropped 0 bases, with 13 bases sitting between them. CDR3 amino acids: CASSSLATGSGANVLTF. Here the CDR3 DNA reads TGCGCCAGCAGCTCTTTAGCGACGGGCTCTGGGGCCAACGTCCTGACTTTC.

V usage is TRBV11-2 and J usage is TRBJ1-2; D perhaps matches TRBD1 (5 bases). The V and J ends lost 2 bases and 1 base respectively, with 17 bases between them. Per the germline V gene, CDR1 is SGHAT and CDR2 is FQNNGV. The CDR3 is 17 residues long. The CDR3 DNA reads as TGTGCCAGCAGCTTAAGTCTCGGGGGGAGCCTTAACTATGGCTACACCTTC. Its translation is CASSLSLGGSLNYGYTF.

The V and J genes are TRBV7-8 and TRBJ2-2, with 7 bases identical to TRBD2. V lost 2 bases and J lost 7; bases outside the gene matches: 7. This CDR3 contains 15 residues. The germline V gene has CDR1 SGHVS and CDR2 FQNEAQ. CDR3 bases: TGTGCCAGCAGCTTAACCTGGGAGGGTTTCGGGGAGCTGTTTTTT. Protein: CASSLTWEGFGELFF.

This clone has only a few counts. The V gene is TRBV19, the J gene TRBJ2-7; 11 bases line up with TRBD1. This CDR3 region has 15 residues. V dropped 6 bases and J dropped 4; count of bases not matched to a gene: 8. Per the germline V gene, CDR1 is LNHDA and CDR2 is SQIVND (reference sequence). The CDR3 here is CASSSTGTGGYEQYF. In DNA, the CDR3 is TGTGCCAGTAGCTCTACCGGGACAGGGGGTTACGAGCAGTACTTC.

This sequence joins TRBV6-5 and TRBJ1-1; D perhaps matches TRBD1 (5 bases). The CDR3 length is 13 residues. Trimming removed 6 bases from V and 1 base from J, with 9 bases in between. Germline-derived CDR1 and CDR2 are MNHEY and SVGAGI. DNA for the CDR3: TGTGCCAGCAGACCTACAGGGAACACTGAAGCTTTCTTT. It encodes CASRPTGNTEAFF.

This clone was found a few times. The chain has TRBV23-1 and TRBJ2-7; no firm D call. TRBV23-1 is identified as an open reading frame with a role that is uncertain. The CDR3 spans 14 residues. V gave up 0 bases and J gave up 3 bases, with 9 bases separating them. The CDR3 DNA is TGCGCCAGCAGTCAATCAAATCCGGGCTACGAGCAGTACTTC. Protein product: CASSQSNPGYEQYF.

This clone was detected only a few times. The chain is built from TRBV7-9 and TRBJ2-2, with 7 bases fitting TRBD1. Germline CDR1 SEHNR, CDR2 FQNEAQ (reference sequence). Trimming took 5 bases from V and 6 from J; bases not matched to a gene: 9. This CDR3 contains 15 residues. The CDR3: CASSPRQGNPGELFF. CDR3 nucleotide sequence: TGTGCCAGCAGCCCGCGACAGGGAAATCCCGGGGAGCTGTTTTTT.

This rearrangement joins TRBV6-1 to TRBJ2-1; 7 bases fit TRBD1. Germline loops: CDR1 MNHNS, CDR2 SASEGT. The CDR3 has 14 residues. The V segment lost 1 base and the J segment 12 bases; nucleotides outside the gene matches: 9. The CDR3 loop is CASSEGTGRRGQFF. The CDR3 nucleotides are TGTGCCAGCAGTGAAGGGACAGGTCGTAGGGGGCAGTTCTTC.

In regard to this clone: This likely traces to a read error, being one base from a far larger clone. Other nucleotide sequences from this sample produce the same CDR3. The chain employs TRBV11-2 and TRBJ2-1; D is ambiguous. CDR3 length equals 14 residues. Germline CDR1 is SGHAT and CDR2 is FQNNGV. Deletions cut 1 base from V and 0 bases from J, with 4 bases between. The CDR3 DNA is TGTGCCAGCAGCTTAGGCAGCTCCTACAATGAGCAGTTCTTC. The encoded protein is CASSLGSSYNEQFF. Full variable domain (rest looked up from reference TRBV11-2 and TRBJ2-1): EAGVAQSPRYKIIEKRQSVAFWCNPISGHATLYWYQQILGQGPKLLIQFQNNGVVDDSQLPKDRFSAERLKGVDSTLKIQPAKLEDSAVYLCASSLGSSYNEQFFGPGTRLTVL.

The chain joins TRBV11-2 to TRBJ1-1; D not resolved. Germline assignment: CDR1 SGHAT and CDR2 FQNNGV. V lost 3 bases and J 1 base, leaving 6 bases between the germline ends. The CDR3 covers 13 residues. This chain's CDR3 is CASSFRGNTEAFF. CDR3 nucleotides: TGTGCCAGCAGCTTTCGGGGGAACACTGAAGCTTTCTTT.

The chain carries TRBV5-1 and TRBJ2-1; TRBD2 is a possible D gene (5 bases). V was pared by 0 bases and J by 4 bases, with 11 bases between. The CDR3 loop spans 15 amino acids. CDR1 and CDR2 from the germline V gene are SGHRS and YFSETQ. The CDR3 DNA sequence: TGCGCCAGCAGCTTGGATACTAGTCCGTACAATGAGCAGTTCTTC. Translation: CASSLDTSPYNEQFF.

The CDR3, as DNA: TGTGCCAGCAGCTCCGGGGGGGTGAACACTGAAGCTTTCTTT. Its protein product is CASSSGGVNTEAFF. The chain joins TRBV11-3 to TRBJ1-1, with D perhaps TRBD1 (5 bases). The CDR3 loop spans 14 amino acids. Germline lookup yields CDR1 SGHNT and CDR2 YENEEA. V lost 4 bases and J 0 bases, leaving 9 bases between the germline ends.

This sequence joins TRBV11-2 and TRBJ2-2; D is tentatively TRBD1 or TRBD2 (5 bases each). The germline CDR1 and CDR2 sequences are SGHAT and FQNNGV. The V end lost 1 base, the J end lost 11 bases, and 11 bases lay between the germline ends. The CDR3 totals 13 residues. The CDR3 here is CASSLVEGSELFF. The DNA for the CDR3 is TGTGCCAGCAGCTTAGTTGAGGGGAGCGAGCTGTTTTTT.